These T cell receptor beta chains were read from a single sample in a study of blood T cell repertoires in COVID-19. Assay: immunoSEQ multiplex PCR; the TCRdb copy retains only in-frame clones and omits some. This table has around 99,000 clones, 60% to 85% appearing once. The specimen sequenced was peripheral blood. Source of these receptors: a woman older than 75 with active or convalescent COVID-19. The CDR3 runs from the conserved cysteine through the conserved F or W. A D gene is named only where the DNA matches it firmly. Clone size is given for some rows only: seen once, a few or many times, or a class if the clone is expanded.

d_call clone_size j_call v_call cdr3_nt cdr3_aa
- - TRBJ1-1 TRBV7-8 TGTGCCAGCAGCTTAGAAGGGACTGTGAACACTGAAGCTTTCTTT CASSLEGTVNTEAFF
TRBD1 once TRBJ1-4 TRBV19 TGTGCCACCCAGGACAGGCATAATGAAAAACTGTTTTTT CATQDRHNEKLFF
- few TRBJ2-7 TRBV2 TGTGCCAGCAGTGAAGCGCTTCGGGGAGGCGAGCAGTACTTC CASSEALRGGEQYF
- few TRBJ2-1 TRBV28 TGTGCCAGCTTCTCCTCGTCTGAGGTCAATGAGCAGTTCTTC CASFSSSEVNEQFF
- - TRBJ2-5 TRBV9 TGTGCCAGCAGCGTGAGCGGGACAGGCGAAGAGACCCAGTACTTC CASSVSGTGEETQYF
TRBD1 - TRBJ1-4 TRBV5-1 TGCGCCAGCAGCTTGGTACCGCCAACCGGAGGGACAGGGACAACAACTAATGAAAAACTGTTTTTT CASSLVPPTGGTGTTTNEKLFF
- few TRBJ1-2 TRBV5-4 TGTGCCAGCAGCTTGTGGGGCCAGGGTCAGGATCGGGGCTACACCTTC CASSLWGQGQDRGYTF
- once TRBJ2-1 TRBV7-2 TGTGCCAGCAGCTCCCCGCCAGTACGTGAGCAGTTCTTC CASSSPPVREQFF
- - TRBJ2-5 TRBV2 TGTGCCAGCAGCGGACAGAAAGAGACCCAGTACTTC CASSGQKETQYF
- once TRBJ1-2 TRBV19 TGTGCCAGTAGTATCCCTCTGGGGGGTACGGTCGACTATGGCTACACCTTC CASSIPLGGTVDYGYTF
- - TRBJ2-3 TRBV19 TGTGCCAGTAGTATTGGCGGGGCCTTCACAGATACGCAGTATTTT CASSIGGAFTDTQYF